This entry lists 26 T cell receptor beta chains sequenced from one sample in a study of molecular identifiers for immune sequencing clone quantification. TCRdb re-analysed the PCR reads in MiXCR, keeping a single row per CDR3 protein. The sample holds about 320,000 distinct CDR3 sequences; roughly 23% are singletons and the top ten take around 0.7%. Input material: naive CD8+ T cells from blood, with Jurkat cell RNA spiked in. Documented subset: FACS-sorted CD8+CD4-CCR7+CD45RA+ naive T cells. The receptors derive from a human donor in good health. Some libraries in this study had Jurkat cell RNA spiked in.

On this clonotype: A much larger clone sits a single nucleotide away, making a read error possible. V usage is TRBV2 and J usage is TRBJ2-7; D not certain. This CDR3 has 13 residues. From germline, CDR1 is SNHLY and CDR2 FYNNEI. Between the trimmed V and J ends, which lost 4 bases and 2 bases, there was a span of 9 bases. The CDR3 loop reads CASSGAVPYEQYF. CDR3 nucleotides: TGTGCCAGCAGTGGCGCGGTCCCCTACGAGCAGTACTTC.

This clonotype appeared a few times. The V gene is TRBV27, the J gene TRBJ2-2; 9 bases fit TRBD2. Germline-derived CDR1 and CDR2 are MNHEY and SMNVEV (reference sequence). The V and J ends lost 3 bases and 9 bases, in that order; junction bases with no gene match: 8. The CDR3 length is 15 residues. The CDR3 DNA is TGTGCCAGCAGTTTGAGCGGGGGGCCCGCCCGGGAGCTGTTTTTT. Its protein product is CASSLSGGPARELFF.

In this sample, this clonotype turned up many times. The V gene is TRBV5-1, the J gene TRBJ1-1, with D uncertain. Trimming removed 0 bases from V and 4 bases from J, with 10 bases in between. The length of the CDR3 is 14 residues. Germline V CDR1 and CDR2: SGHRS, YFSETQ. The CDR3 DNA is TGCGCCAGCAGCTTGGAATGGGATCCCACTGAAGCTTTCTTT. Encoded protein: CASSLEWDPTEAFF.

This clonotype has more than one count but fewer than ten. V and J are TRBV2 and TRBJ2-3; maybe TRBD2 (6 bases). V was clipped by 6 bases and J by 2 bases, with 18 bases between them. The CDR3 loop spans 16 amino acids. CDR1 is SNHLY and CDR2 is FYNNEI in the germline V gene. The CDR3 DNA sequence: TGTGCCAGCAGCCCAATAACCAGGGACTCCACAGATACGCAGTATTTT. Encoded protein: CASSPITRDSTDTQYF. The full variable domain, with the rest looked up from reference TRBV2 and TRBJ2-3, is EPEVTQTPSHQVTQMGQEVILRCVPISNHLYFYWYRQILGQKVEFLVSFYNNEISEKSEIFDDQFSVERPDGSNFTLKIRSTKLEDSAMYFCASSPITRDSTDTQYFGPGTRLTVL.

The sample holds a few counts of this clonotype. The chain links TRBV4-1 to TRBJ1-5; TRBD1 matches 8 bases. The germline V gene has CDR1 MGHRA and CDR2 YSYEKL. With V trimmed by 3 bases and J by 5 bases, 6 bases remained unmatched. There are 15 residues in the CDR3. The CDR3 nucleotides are TGCGCCAGCAGCCAGCCCGGACAGGGAGATCAGCCCCAGCATTTT. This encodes CASSQPGQGDQPQHF.

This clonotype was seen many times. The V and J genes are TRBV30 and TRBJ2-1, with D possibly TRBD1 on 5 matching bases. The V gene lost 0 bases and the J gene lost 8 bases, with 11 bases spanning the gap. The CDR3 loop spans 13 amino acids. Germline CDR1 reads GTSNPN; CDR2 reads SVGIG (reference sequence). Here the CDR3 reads CAWSVSGRDEQFF. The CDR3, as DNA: TGTGCCTGGAGTGTTTCGGGCAGGGATGAGCAGTTCTTC.

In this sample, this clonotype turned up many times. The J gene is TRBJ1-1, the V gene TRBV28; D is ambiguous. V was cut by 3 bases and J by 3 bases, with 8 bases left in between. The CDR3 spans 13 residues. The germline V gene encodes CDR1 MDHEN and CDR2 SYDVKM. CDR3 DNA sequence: TGTGCCAGCAGTTTGCGGGGATACACTGAAGCTTTCTTT. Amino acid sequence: CASSLRGYTEAFF.

DNA for the CDR3: TGTGCCAGCAGTGGTGGATTCTTTGATCAGCCCCAGCATTTT. Translating gives CASSGGFFDQPQHF. The J gene is TRBJ1-5, the V gene TRBV6-1, with no clear D. Germline values: CDR1 MNHNS, CDR2 SASEGT. The CDR3 extends over 14 amino acids. V dropped 4 bases and J dropped 5 bases, with 12 bases sitting between them.

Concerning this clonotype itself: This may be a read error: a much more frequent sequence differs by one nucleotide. This CDR3 reads CASSPPGIGGEQFF. The CDR3 DNA reads as TGTGCCAGCAGTCCGCCCGGGATAGGGGGTGAGCAGTTCTTC. The chain employs TRBV28 and TRBJ2-1; D is perhaps TRBD1 (6 bases). With 5 bases removed from V and 9 bases from J, the gap between germline ends came to 17 bases. CDR3 length: 14 amino acids. Germline assignment: CDR1 MDHEN and CDR2 SYDVKM.

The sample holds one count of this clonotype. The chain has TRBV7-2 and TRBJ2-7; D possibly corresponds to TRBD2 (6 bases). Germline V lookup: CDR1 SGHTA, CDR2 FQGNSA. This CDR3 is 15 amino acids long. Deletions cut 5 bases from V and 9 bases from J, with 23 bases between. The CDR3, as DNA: TGTGCCAGCAGCCCGACGTTTCCTAGCGATGGCGCGCAGTACTTC. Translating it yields CASSPTFPSDGAQYF. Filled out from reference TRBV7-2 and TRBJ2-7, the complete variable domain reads GAGVSQSPSNKVTEKGKDVELRCDPISGHTALYWYRQSLGQGLEFLIYFQGNSAPDKSGLPSDRFSAERTGGSVSTLTIQRTQQEDSAVYLCASSPTFPSDGAQYFGPGTRLTVT.

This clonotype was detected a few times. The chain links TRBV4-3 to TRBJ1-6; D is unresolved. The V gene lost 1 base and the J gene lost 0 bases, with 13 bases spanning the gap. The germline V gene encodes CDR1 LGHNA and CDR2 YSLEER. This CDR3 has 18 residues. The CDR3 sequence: CASSQVGPGSSYNSPLHF. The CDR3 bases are TGCGCCAGCAGCCAAGTTGGTCCGGGGAGCTCCTATAATTCACCCCTCCACTTT.

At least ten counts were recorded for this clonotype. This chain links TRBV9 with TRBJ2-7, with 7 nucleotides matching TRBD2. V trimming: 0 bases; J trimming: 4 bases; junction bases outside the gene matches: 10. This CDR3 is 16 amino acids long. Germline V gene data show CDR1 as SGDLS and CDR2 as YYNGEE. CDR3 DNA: TGTGCCAGCAGCGTAGCCGAGACTAGCTTCCGATACGAGCAGTACTTC. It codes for CASSVAETSFRYEQYF.

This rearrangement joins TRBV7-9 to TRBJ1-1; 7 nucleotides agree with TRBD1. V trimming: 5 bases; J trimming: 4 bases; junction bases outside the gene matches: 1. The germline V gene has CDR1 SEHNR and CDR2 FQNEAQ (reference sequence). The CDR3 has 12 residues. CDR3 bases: TGTGCCAGCAGCCACAGGGGCACTGAAGCTTTCTTT. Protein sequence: CASSHRGTEAFF. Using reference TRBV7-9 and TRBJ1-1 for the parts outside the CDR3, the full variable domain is DTGVSQNPRHKITKRGQNVTFRCDPISEHNRLYWYRQTLGQGPEFLTYFQNEAQLEKSRLLSDRFSAERPKGSFSTLEIQRTEQGDSAMYLCASSHRGTEAFFGQGTRLTVV.

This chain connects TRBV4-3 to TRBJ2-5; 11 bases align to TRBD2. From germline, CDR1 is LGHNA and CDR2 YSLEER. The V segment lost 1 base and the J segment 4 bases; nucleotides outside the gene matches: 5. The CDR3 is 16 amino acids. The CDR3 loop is CASSQGGSGRGETQYF. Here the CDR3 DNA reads TGCGCCAGCAGCCAAGGGGGTAGCGGGAGGGGAGAGACCCAGTACTTC.

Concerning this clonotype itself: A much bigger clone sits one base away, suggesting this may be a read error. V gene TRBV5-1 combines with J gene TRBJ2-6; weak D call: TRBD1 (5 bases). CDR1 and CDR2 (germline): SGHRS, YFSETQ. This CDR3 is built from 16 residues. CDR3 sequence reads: CASSLEGSSGANALTF. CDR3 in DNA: TGCGCCAGCAGCTTGGAGGGGTCCTCTGGGGCCAACGCCCTGACTTTC.

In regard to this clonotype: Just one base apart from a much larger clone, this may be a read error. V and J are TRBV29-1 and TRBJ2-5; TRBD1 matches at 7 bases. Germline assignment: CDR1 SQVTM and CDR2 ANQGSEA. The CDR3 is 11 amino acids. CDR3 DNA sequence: TGCGGCGTGCCGGGGACAGACGGCCAGTACTTC. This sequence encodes CGVPGTDGQYF.

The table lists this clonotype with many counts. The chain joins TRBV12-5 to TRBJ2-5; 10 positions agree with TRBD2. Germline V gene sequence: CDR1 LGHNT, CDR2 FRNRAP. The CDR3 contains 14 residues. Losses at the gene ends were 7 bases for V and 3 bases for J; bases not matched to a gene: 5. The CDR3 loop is CASAEREGEETQYF. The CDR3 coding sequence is TGTGCTAGTGCCGAGCGGGAGGGAGAAGAGACCCAGTACTTC.

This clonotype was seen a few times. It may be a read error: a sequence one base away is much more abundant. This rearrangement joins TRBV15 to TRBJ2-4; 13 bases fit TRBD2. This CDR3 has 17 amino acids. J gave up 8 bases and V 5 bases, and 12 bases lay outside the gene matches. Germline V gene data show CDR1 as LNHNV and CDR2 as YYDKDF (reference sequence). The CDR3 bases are TGTGCCACCAGCCCCTGGACTAGCGGGAGTCTAAGAGACATTCAGTACTTC. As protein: CATSPWTSGSLRDIQYF.

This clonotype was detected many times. CDR3 coding DNA: TGTGCCAGCAGCTTGGCCCCCAGCCCCACCGGGGAGCTGTTTTTT. As protein: CASSLAPSPTGELFF. This rearrangement joins TRBV5-5 to TRBJ2-2; D not resolved. CDR3 size: 15 residues. Trimming cost V 0 bases and J 4 bases, with 10 bases left between them. Germline CDR1 is SGHKS and CDR2 is YYEKEE (reference sequence).

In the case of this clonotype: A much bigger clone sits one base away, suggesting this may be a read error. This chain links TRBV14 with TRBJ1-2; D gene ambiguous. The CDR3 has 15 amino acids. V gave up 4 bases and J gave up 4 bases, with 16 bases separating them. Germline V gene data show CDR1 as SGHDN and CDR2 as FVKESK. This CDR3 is CASSRVAGAAYGYTF. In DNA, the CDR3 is TGTGCCAGCAGCCGAGTGGCAGGTGCTGCCTATGGCTACACCTTC.

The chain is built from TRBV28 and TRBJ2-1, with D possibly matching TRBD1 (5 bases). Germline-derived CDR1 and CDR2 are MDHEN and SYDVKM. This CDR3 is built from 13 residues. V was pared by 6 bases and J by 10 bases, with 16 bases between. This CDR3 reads CASSLSRAREQFF. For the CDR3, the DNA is TGTGCCAGCAGCCTCAGCAGGGCCCGCGAGCAGTTCTTC.

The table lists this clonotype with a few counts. CDR3 in DNA: TGTGCCCCGGGGAACAGGGAAAGAAAACTGTATGGCTACACCTTC. It translates to CAPGNRERKLYGYTF. V and J are TRBV25-1 and TRBJ1-2, with D perhaps TRBD1 (6 bases). This CDR3 is built from 15 residues. V was clipped by 11 bases and J by 5 bases, with 24 bases between them. The V gene's germline CDR1 is MGHDK and CDR2 SYGVNS.

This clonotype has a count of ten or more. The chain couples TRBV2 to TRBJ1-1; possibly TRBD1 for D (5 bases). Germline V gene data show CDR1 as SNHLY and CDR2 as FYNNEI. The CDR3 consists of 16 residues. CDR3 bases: TGTGCTACGTTTGAGGCGGCAGGGAGTATGAACACTGAAGCTTTCTTT. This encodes CATFEAAGSMNTEAFF.

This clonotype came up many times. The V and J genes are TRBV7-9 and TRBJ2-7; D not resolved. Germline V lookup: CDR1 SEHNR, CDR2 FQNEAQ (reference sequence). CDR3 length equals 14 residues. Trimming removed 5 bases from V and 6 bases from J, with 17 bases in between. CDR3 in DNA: TGTGCCAGCAGCCCGCCCGTGGTTAGAGTCGAGCAGTACTTC. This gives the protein CASSPPVVRVEQYF.

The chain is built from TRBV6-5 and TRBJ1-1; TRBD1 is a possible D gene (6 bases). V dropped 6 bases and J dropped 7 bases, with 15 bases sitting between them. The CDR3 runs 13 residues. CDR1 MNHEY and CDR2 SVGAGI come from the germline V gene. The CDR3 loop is CASRLGGDFEAFF. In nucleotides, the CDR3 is TGTGCCAGCAGGTTGGGGGGCGACTTTGAAGCTTTCTTT.

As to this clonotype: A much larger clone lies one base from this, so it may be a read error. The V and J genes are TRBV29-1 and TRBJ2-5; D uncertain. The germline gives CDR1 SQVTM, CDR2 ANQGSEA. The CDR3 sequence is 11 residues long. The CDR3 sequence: CRVLQKETQYF. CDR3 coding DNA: TGCCGCGTTCTTCAGAAAGAGACCCAGTACTTC.